This record looks at one TCR beta chain sequence and its context. CDR3 size: 15 residues. V shed 0 bases and J shed 2 bases, with 13 bases lying between them. Germline loops: CDR1 GTSNPN, CDR2 SVGIG (reference sequence). The sample originates from a study of T cell changes during pregnancy in multiple sclerosis. Profiled with immunoSEQ multiplex PCR; TCRdb holds only in-frame clones, not every one. The sample includes approximately 80,000 clones, approximately 92% of them seen just once. Specimen: peripheral blood, collected in the second trimester of pregnancy. The sequence was obtained from a female donor in good health, enrolled as a control in a pregnancy study. J is TRBJ1-2 and V is TRBV30, with D perhaps matching TRBD1 (5 bases). The CDR3 here is CAWSVRRGENYGYTF. The CDR3 DNA reads as TGTGCCTGGAGTGTACGGCGGGGGGAGAACTATGGCTACACCTTC. The whole variable domain, filled in from reference TRBV30 and TRBJ1-2, reads SQTIHQWPATLVQPVGSPLSLECTVEGTSNPNLYWYRQAAGRGLQLLFYSVGIGQISSEVPQNLSASRPQDRQFILSSKKLLLSDSGFYLCAWSVRRGENYGYTFGSGTRLTVV.